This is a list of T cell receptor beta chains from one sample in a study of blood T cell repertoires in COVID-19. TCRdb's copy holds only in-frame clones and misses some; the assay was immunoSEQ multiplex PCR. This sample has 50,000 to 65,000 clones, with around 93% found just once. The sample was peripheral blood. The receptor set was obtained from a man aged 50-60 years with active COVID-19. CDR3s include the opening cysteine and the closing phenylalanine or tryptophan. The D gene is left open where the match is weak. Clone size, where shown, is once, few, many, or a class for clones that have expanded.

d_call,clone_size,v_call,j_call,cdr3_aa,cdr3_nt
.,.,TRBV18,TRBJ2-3,CASSPGLSTDTQYF,TGTGCCAGCTCACCGGGACTGAGCACAGATACGCAGTATTTT
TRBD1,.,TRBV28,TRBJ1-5,CASKGQGGNQPQHF,TGTGCCAGCAAGGGACAGGGGGGCAATCAGCCCCAGCATTTT
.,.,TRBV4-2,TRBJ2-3,CASSQERDQGDTQYF,TGTGCCAGCAGCCAAGAGCGGGATCAGGGAGATACGCAGTATTTT
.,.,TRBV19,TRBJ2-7,CASSTGKYYEQYF,TGTGCCAGTAGTACGGGGAAATACTACGAGCAGTACTTC
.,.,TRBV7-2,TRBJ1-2,CASTPGEGHVDGYTF,TGTGCCAGCACCCCGGGAGAGGGGCATGTGGATGGCTACACCTTC
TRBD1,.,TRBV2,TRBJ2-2,CASSPGQGAVGELFF,TGTGCCAGCAGTCCGGGACAGGGGGCCGTTGGGGAGCTGTTTTTT
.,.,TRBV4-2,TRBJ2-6,CASSQEAGAPGANVLTF,TGTGCCAGCAGCCAAGAGGCGGGCGCCCCTGGGGCCAACGTCCTGACTTTC
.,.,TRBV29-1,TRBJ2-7,CSVTGQGREQYF,TGCAGCGTAACGGGACAAGGGCGAGAGCAGTACTTC
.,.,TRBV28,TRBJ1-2,CASSPHGTPYGYTF,TGTGCCAGCAGTCCGCACGGGACTCCCTATGGCTACACCTTC
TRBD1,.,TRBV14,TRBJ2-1,CASSLVPGQGDNEQFF,TGTGCCAGCAGCCTTGTACCGGGACAGGGGGATAATGAGCAGTTCTTC
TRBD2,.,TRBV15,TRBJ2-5,CATSRGGLAVQETQYF,TGTGCCACCAGCAGAGGCGGACTAGCGGTTCAAGAGACCCAGTACTTC
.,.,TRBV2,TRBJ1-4,CASRQGSTTNEKLFF,TGTGCCAGCAGGCAGGGGTCCACAACTAATGAAAAACTGTTTTTT
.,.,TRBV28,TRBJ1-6,CASSLTRSSYNSPLHF,TGTGCCAGCAGTTTAACGAGGAGCTCCTATAATTCACCCCTCCACTTT
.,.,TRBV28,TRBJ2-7,CASRLGRPGSSYEQYF,TGTGCCAGCAGACTCGGACGGCCGGGAAGCTCCTACGAGCAGTACTTC
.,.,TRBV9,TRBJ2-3,CASSVALRADTQYF,TGTGCCAGCAGCGTAGCTCTGAGAGCAGATACGCAGTATTTT
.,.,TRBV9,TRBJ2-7,CASSVGGDPYEQYF,TGTGCCAGCAGCGTAGGAGGCGACCCCTACGAGCAGTACTTC
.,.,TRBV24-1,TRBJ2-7,CATSDPSSYEQYF,TGTGCCACCAGTGATCCCTCCTCGTACGAGCAGTACTTC
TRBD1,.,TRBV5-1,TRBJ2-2,CASSLEGQGSGELFF,TGCGCCAGCAGCTTGGAAGGACAGGGGTCCGGGGAGCTGTTTTTT
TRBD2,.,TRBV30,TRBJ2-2,CAWSGAGGYGELFF,TGTGCCTGGAGTGGTGCGGGGGGGTACGGGGAGCTGTTTTTT
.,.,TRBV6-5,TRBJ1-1,CASSYSRRDTEAFF,TGTGCCAGCAGTTACTCGAGACGGGACACTGAAGCTTTCTTT
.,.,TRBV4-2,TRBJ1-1,CASSQTPGHKAFF,TGTGCCAGCAGCCAAACGCCGGGACACAAAGCTTTCTTT
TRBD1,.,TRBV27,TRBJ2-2,CASNKWTGGTGELFF,TGTGCCAGCAATAAATGGACAGGGGGGACCGGGGAGCTGTTTTTT
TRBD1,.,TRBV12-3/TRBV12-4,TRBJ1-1,CASRPTRTGRAFF,TGTGCCAGCAGGCCCACTCGGACAGGGAGGGCTTTCTTT
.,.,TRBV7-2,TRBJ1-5,CASSFGYGNQPQHF,TGTGCCAGCAGCTTCGGGTACGGAAATCAGCCCCAGCATTTT
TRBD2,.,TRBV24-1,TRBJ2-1,CATSDLGASGRYNEQFF,TGTGCCACCAGTGATCTAGGGGCTAGCGGGAGGTACAATGAGCAGTTCTTC
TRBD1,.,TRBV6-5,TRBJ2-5,CASSPGTGQETQYF,TGTGCCAGCAGCCCCGGGACAGGTCAAGAGACCCAGTACTTC
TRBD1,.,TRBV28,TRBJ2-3,CASSSDRARKRDTQYF,TGTGCCAGCAGTTCAGACAGGGCGCGGAAGCGGGATACGCAGTATTTT
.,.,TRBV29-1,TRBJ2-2,CSVRDTGELFF,TGCAGCGTTCGTGACACCGGGGAGCTGTTTTTT
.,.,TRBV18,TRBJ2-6,CASSPTKAGSGANVLTF,TGTGCCAGCTCACCAACTAAAGCCGGCTCTGGGGCCAACGTCCTGACTTTC
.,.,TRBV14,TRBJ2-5,CASSQVLHREETQYF,TGTGCCAGCAGCCAAGTGTTGCACAGGGAAGAGACCCAGTACTTC
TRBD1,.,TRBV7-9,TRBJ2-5,CASSSNPGQGAETQYF,TGTGCCAGCAGCTCAAACCCGGGACAGGGGGCAGAGACCCAGTACTTC
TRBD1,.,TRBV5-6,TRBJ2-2,CASSHGTGTGELFF,TGTGCCAGCAGCCACGGGACAGGGACCGGGGAGCTGTTTTTT
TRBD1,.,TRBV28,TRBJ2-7,CASSSGQGAIHEQYF,TGTGCCAGCAGTTCGGGACAGGGGGCGATCCACGAGCAGTACTTC
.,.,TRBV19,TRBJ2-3,CASSPPVLDTQYF,TGTGCCAGTAGCCCCCCGGTGCTAGATACGCAGTATTTT
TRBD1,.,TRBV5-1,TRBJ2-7,CASSLEAGQGALEQYF,TGCGCCAGCAGCTTGGAGGCGGGACAGGGGGCGCTTGAGCAGTACTTC
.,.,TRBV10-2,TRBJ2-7,CASSDQGQPLYEQYF,TGCGCCAGCAGTGATCAGGGCCAGCCCCTCTACGAGCAGTACTTC
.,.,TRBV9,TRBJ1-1,CASSQQGNTEAFF,TGTGCCAGCAGCCAACAGGGGAACACTGAAGCTTTCTTT
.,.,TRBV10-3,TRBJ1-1,CAISEGGSTEAFF,TGTGCCATCAGTGAGGGTGGGAGCACTGAAGCTTTCTTT
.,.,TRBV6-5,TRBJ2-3,CASSYSLEGTDTQYF,TGTGCCAGCAGTTACTCTCTGGAGGGTACAGATACGCAGTATTTT
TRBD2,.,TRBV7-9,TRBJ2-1,CASSLGTSGSNEQFF,TGTGCCAGCAGCTTAGGGACTAGCGGGTCCAATGAGCAGTTCTTC
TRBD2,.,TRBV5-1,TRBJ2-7,CASSKGLAGGYEQYF,TGCGCCAGCAGCAAAGGACTAGCGGGAGGATACGAGCAGTACTTC
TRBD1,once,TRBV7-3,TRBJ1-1,CASSPRTGARAEAFF,TGTGCCAGCAGCCCCAGGACAGGGGCGAGAGCTGAAGCTTTCTTT
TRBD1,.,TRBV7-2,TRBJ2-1,CASSFDRAYNEQFF,TGTGCCAGCAGCTTCGACAGGGCCTACAATGAGCAGTTCTTC
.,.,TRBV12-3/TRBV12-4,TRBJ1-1,CASSLGPYTEAFF,TGTGCCAGCAGTTTAGGGCCTTACACTGAAGCTTTCTTT
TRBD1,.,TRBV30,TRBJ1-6,CAWSAEAGGYSPLHF,TGTGCCTGGTCGGCCGAGGCAGGGGGATATTCACCCCTCCACTTT
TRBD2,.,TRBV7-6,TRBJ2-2,CASSLGSGGARELFF,TGTGCCAGCAGCTTAGGTAGCGGGGGGGCCCGGGAGCTGTTTTTT
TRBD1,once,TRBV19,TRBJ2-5,CASSIAPRGETQYF,TGTGCCAGTAGTATAGCCCCCAGGGGGGAGACCCAGTACTTC
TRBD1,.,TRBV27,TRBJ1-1,CASSVGQGAATEAFF,TGTGCCAGCAGTGTTGGACAGGGGGCGGCCACTGAAGCTTTCTTT
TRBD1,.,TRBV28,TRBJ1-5,CASSWTGEMQPQHF,TGTGCCAGCAGTTGGACAGGGGAGATGCAGCCCCAGCATTTT
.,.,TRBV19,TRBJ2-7,CASSMKRENEQYF,TGTGCCAGTAGTATGAAACGGGAGAACGAGCAGTACTTC
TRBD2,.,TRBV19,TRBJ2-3,CASSTQRGDTQYF,TGTGCCAGTAGTACCCAGCGGGGGGATACGCAGTATTTT
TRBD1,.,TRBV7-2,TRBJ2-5,CASRLGGGETQYF,TGTGCCAGCAGGTTAGGGGGCGGTGAGACCCAGTACTTC
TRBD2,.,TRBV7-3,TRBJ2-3,CASSLTSGGGTDTQYF,TGTGCCAGCAGCTTAACTAGCGGGGGAGGCACAGATACGCAGTATTTT
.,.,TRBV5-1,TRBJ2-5,CASSLRTGETQYF,TGCGCCAGCAGCCTAAGGACGGGGGAGACCCAGTACTTC
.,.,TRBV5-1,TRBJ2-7,CASSFQGFPDEQYF,TGCGCCAGCAGCTTTCAGGGCTTTCCGGACGAGCAGTACTTC
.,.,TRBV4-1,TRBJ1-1,CASSQALGSSGEAFF,TGCGCCAGCAGCCAAGCCCTAGGTAGCTCGGGAGAAGCTTTCTTT